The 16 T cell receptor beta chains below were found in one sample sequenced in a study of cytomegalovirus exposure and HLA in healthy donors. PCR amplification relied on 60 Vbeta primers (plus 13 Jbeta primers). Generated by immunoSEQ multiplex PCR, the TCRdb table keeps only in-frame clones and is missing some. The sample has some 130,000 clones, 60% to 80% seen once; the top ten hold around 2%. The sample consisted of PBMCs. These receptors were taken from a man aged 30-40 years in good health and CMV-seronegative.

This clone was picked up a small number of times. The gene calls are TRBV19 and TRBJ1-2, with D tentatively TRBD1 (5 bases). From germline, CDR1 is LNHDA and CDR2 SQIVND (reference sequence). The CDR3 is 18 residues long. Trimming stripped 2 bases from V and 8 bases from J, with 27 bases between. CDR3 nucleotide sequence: TGTGCCAGTAGTATAATATCGAAGGGGCAGGGTGCCGGCGGAGGCTACACCTTC. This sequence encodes CASSIISKGQGAGGGYTF.

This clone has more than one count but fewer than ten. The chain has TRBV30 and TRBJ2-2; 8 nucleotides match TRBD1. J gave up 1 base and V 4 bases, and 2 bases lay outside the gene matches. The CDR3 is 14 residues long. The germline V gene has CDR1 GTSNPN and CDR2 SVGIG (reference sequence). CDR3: CAWTGTGNTGELFF. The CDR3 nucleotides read TGTGCCTGGACCGGGACAGGGAACACCGGGGAGCTGTTTTTT.

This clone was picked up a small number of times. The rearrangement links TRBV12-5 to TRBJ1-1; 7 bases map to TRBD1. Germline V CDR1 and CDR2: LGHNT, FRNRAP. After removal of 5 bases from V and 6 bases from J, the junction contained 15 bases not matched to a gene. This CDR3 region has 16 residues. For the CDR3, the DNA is TGTGCTAGTGGTGATGTGGCAGGGGGGCCGGTCGCTGAAGCTTTCTTT. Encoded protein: CASGDVAGGPVAEAFF.

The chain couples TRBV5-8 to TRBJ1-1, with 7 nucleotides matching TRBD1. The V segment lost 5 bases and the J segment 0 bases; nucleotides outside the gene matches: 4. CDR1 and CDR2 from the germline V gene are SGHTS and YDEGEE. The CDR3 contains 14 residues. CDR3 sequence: CASSHRGVNTEAFF. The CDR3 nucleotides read TGTGCCAGCAGTCACAGGGGAGTGAACACTGAAGCTTTCTTT. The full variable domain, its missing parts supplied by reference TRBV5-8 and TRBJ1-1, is EAGVTQSPTHLIKTRGQQATLRCSPISGHTSVYWYQQALGLGLQFLLWYDEGEERNRGNFPPRFSGRQFPNYSSELNVNALELEDSALYLCASSHRGVNTEAFFGQGTRLTVV.

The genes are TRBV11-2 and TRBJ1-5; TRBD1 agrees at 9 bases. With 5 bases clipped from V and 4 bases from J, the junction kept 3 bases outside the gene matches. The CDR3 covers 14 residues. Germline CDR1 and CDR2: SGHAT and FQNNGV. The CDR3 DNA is TGTGCCAGCAGCCTCGGACAGGGGAATCAGCCCCAGCATTTT. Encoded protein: CASSLGQGNQPQHF.

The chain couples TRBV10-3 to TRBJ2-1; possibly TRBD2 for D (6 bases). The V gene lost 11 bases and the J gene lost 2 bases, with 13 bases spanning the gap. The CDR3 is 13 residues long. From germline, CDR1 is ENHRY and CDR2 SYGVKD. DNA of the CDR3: TGTGCCCCGGAGCGGGCCACCTACAATGAGCAGTTCTTC. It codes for CAPERATYNEQFF.

The CDR3 nucleotides are TGTGCCTGGACCAAAGACAGCAGGAAAAGGGATGAGCAGTTCTTC. This encodes CAWTKDSRKRDEQFF. The chain uses TRBV30 and TRBJ2-1, with D perhaps TRBD1 (5 bases). V was cut by 4 bases and J by 8 bases, with 21 bases left in between. CDR1 and CDR2 from the germline V gene are GTSNPN and SVGIG (reference sequence). This CDR3 comprises 15 residues.

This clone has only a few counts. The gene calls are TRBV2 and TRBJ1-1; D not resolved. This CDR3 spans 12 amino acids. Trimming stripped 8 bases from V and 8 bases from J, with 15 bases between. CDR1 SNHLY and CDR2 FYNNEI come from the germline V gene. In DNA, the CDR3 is TGTGCCAGCTGTATATATTACGGGGAAGCTTTCTTT. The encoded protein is CASCIYYGEAFF.

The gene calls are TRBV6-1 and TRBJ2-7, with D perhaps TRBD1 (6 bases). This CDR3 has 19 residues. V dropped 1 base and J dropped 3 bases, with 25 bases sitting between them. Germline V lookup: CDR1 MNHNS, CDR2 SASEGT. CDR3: CASSEGTGQSRGRFYEQYF. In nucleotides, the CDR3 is TGTGCCAGCAGTGAAGGAACTGGACAGTCAAGGGGTAGGTTCTACGAGCAGTACTTC.

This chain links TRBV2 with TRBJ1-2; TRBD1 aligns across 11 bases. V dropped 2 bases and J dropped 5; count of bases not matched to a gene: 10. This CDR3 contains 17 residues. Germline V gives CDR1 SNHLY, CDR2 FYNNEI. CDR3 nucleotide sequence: TGTGCCAGCAGTGAATGGGACAGGGGGGGGGAAAGGTATGGCTACACCTTC. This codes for CASSEWDRGGERYGYTF.

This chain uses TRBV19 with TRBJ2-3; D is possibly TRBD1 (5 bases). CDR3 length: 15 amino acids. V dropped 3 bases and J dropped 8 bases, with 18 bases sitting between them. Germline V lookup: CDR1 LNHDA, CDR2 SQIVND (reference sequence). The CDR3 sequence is CASSIARVDVATQYF. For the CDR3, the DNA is TGTGCCAGTAGTATCGCCAGGGTAGATGTGGCTACGCAGTATTTT.

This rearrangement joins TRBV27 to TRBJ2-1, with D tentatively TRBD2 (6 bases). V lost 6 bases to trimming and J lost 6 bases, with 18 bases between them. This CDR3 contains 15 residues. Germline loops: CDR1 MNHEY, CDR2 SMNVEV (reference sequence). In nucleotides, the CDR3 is TGTGCCAGCAGGCATGCCCGGGACTCCATCAATGAGCAGTTCTTC. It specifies CASRHARDSINEQFF.

The CDR3 DNA reads TGTGCCAGCAGTGGGGGCCCCAACGCGGGAGTGCATGAGCAGTTCTTC. Amino acids: CASSGGPNAGVHEQFF. The chain combines TRBV6-4 with TRBJ2-1, with 7 bases identical to TRBD2. This CDR3 spans 16 amino acids. Germline V gives CDR1 MRHNA, CDR2 SNTAGT. V trimming: 4 bases; J trimming: 8 bases; junction bases outside the gene matches: 14.

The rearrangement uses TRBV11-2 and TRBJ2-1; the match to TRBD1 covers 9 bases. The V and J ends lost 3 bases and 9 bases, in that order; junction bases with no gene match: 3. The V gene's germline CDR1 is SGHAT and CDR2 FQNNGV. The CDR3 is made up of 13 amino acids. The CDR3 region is CASSFRQGVEQFF. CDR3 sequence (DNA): TGTGCCAGCAGCTTTAGACAGGGGGTTGAGCAGTTCTTC.

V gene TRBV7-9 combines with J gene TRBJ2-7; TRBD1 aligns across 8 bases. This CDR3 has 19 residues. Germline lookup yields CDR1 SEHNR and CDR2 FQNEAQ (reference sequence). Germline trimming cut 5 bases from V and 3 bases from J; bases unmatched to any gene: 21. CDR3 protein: CASSHAAGQAASGYYEQYF. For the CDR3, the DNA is TGTGCCAGCAGCCATGCGGCGGGACAGGCCGCTTCGGGGTACTACGAGCAGTACTTC.

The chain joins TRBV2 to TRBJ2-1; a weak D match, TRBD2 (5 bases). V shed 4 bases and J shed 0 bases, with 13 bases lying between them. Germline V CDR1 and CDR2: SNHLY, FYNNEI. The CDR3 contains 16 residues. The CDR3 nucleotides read TGTGCCAGCAGTGGTCTAGCCAGGAGCTCCTACAATGAGCAGTTCTTC. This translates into CASSGLARSSYNEQFF. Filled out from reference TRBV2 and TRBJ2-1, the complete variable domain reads EPEVTQTPSHQVTQMGQEVILRCVPISNHLYFYWYRQILGQKVEFLVSFYNNEISEKSEIFDDQFSVERPDGSNFTLKIRSTKLEDSAMYFCASSGLARSSYNEQFFGPGTRLTVL.